The rows below give T cell receptor beta chains drawn from one sample of a study of blood T cells in healthy people across ages. MiXCR, run by TCRdb on the 5' RACE reads, gives a single entry per CDR3 protein. The table has 1.5 million to 2 million distinct CDR3 sequences, roughly 27% seen once. Sequencing used blood. These receptors came from a woman aged 25 to 39 in good health. CDR3s include the opening cysteine and the closing phenylalanine or tryptophan. A D gene is named only where the DNA matches it firmly. Only some rows state a clone size, as once, few, many or a class for expanded clones.

clone size	D gene	V gene	J gene	CDR3 protein	CDR3 DNA
NA	NA	TRBV27	TRBJ2-7	CASSLSGLGEQYF	TGTGCCAGTAGTTTATCTGGGCTCGGGGAGCAGTACTTC
NA	NA	TRBV20-1	TRBJ2-7	CSARDLKGPYEQYF	TGCAGTGCTAGAGATCTGAAGGGACCCTACGAGCAGTACTTC
few	NA	TRBV29-1	TRBJ2-1	CSVEERQPNEQFF	TGCAGCGTTGAAGAGCGTCAGCCCAATGAGCAGTTCTTC
NA	NA	TRBV12-3/TRBV12-4	TRBJ2-3	CASSRTDVFGVSTDTQYF	TGTGCCAGCAGTCGGACAGATGTCTTCGGTGTTAGCACAGATACGCAGTATTTT
few	NA	TRBV7-2	TRBJ1-1	CASTQERDGEAFF	TGTGCCAGCACCCAAGAGAGGGACGGTGAAGCTTTCTTT
NA	TRBD1	TRBV5-1	TRBJ1-1	CASRNYRGQHTEAFF	TGCGCCAGCAGAAATTACAGGGGACAACACACTGAAGCTTTCTTT
few	TRBD2	TRBV4-1	TRBJ2-5	CASSQGSGGASQETQYF	TGCGCCAGCAGCCAAGGAAGCGGGGGGGCGTCTCAAGAGACCCAGTACTTC
NA	NA	TRBV28	TRBJ1-6	CASSLGIKGTPNSPLHF	TGTGCCAGCAGTTTGGGTATTAAGGGGACACCGAATTCACCCCTCCACTTT
few	TRBD2	TRBV12-3/TRBV12-4	TRBJ2-1	CASSDGGGFNEQFF	TGTGCCAGCAGTGATGGGGGGGGTTTTAATGAGCAGTTCTTC
NA	NA	TRBV11-2	TRBJ1-1	CASSLGVMTEAFF	TGTGCCAGCAGCTTAGGGGTTATGACTGAAGCTTTCTTT
NA	NA	TRBV4-1	TRBJ2-1	CASGQVLVGGSNEQFF	TGCGCCAGCGGCCAAGTTCTAGTTGGGGGGAGCAATGAGCAGTTCTTC
few	TRBD2	TRBV9	TRBJ2-3	CASSAGRLAGGHHTDTQYF	TGTGCCAGCAGCGCGGGACGACTAGCGGGGGGCCACCACACAGATACGCAGTATTTT
NA	NA	TRBV7-9	TRBJ2-1	CASERSWEQFF	TGTGCCTCGGAGCGGTCGTGGGAGCAGTTCTTC
few	TRBD2	TRBV4-1	TRBJ2-1	CASSRLSSGGPFF	TGCGCCAGCAGTCGCCTTTCTAGCGGGGGGCCGTTCTTC
few	NA	TRBV3-1	TRBJ1-2	CASSRGGPWNYGYTF	TGTGCCAGCAGCCGGGGGGGGCCGTGGAACTATGGCTACACCTTC
many	NA	TRBV12-3/TRBV12-4	TRBJ2-1	CASSLDSRDEQFF	TGTGCCAGCAGTTTAGACAGTCGTGATGAGCAGTTCTTC
few	NA	TRBV3-1	TRBJ1-1	CASSQKVGRADTEAFF	TGTGCCAGCAGCCAAAAGGTAGGCAGGGCGGACACTGAAGCTTTCTTT
NA	NA	TRBV7-2	TRBJ1-2	CASSLGRRGGGYTF	TGTGCCAGCAGCTTAGGGAGGCGGGGAGGTGGCTACACCTTC
NA	NA	TRBV15	TRBJ2-5	CATSRGIPTSFETQYF	TGTGCCACCAGCAGAGGAATCCCGACCTCCTTCGAGACCCAGTACTTC
NA	NA	TRBV20-1	TRBJ2-3	CSAKGPDTQYF	TGCAGTGCTAAGGGTCCCGATACGCAGTATTTT
many	TRBD2	TRBV11-3	TRBJ2-1	CASSTPPGLAGPNEQFF	TGTGCCAGCAGCACCCCCCCAGGACTAGCGGGCCCCAATGAGCAGTTCTTC
many	NA	TRBV20-1	TRBJ2-1	CSASPFPDLQTGNEQFF	TGCAGTGCTAGTCCCTTCCCGGACCTACAGACGGGAAATGAGCAGTTCTTC
NA	NA	TRBV7-2	TRBJ1-1	CASSRLSTEAFF	TGTGCCAGCAGCCGTCTCTCCACTGAAGCTTTCTTT
few	NA	TRBV6-5	TRBJ1-4	CASSYSKGNEKLFF	TGTGCCAGCAGTTACTCGAAGGGGAACGAAAAACTGTTTTTT
once	NA	TRBV2	TRBJ2-3	CASRKRLGTTDTQYF	TGTGCCAGCAGGAAGCGCTTAGGGACCACAGATACGCAGTATTTT
NA	NA	TRBV20-1	TRBJ1-2	CSARDRWDGYTF	TGCAGTGCTAGAGATCGTTGGGATGGCTACACCTTC
NA	NA	TRBV12-3/TRBV12-4	TRBJ1-5	CASSFTAPQPQHF	TGTGCCAGCAGTTTTACAGCACCCCAGCCCCAGCATTTT
few	NA	TRBV20-1	TRBJ2-5	CSARDIETQYF	TGCAGTGCTAGAGATATTGAGACCCAGTACTTC
NA	NA	TRBV18	TRBJ2-1	CASSPRVGGINNGQFF	TGTGCCAGCTCACCACGGGTAGGGGGGATTAACAATGGGCAGTTCTTC